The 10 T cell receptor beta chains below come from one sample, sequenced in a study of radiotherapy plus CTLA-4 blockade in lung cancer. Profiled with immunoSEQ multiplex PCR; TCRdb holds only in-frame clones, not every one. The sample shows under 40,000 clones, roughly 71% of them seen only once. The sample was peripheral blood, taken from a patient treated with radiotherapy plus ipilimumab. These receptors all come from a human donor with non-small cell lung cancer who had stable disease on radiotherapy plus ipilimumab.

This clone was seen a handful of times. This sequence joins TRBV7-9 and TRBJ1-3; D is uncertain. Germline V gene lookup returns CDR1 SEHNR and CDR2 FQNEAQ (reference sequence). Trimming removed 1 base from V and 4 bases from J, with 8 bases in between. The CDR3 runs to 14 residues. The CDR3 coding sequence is TGTGCCAGCAGCTTAGGGTCTCTGGGAAACACCATATATTTT. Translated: CASSLGSLGNTIYF.

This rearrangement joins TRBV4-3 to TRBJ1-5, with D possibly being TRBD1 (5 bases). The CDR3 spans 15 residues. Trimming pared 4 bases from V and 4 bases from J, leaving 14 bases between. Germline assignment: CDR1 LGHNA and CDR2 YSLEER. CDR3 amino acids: CASSLRGGENQPQHF. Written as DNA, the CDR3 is TGCGCCAGCAGCCTCCGGGGGGGGGAAAATCAGCCCCAGCATTTT.

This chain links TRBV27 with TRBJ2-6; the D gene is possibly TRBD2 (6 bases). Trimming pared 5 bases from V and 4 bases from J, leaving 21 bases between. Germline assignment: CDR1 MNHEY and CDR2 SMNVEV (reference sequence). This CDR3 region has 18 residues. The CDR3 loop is CASSPSGLLLGGANVLTF. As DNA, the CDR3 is TGTGCCAGCAGTCCATCGGGACTCCTCTTGGGCGGGGCCAACGTCCTGACTTTC.

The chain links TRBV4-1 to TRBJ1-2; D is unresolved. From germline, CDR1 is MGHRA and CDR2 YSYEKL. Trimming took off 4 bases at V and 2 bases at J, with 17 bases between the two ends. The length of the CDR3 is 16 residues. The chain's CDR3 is CASSPRLATRNYGYTF. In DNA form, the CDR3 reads TGCGCCAGCAGCCCGAGACTCGCCACAAGAAACTATGGCTACACCTTC.

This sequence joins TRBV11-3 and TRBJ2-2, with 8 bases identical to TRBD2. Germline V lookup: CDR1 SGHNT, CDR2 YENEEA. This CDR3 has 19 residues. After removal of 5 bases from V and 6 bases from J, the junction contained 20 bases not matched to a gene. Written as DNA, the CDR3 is TGTGCCAGCAGCCAAGTGTGGGGCGGGAGGCCCAAAGACGCCGGGGAGCTGTTTTTT. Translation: CASSQVWGGRPKDAGELFF.

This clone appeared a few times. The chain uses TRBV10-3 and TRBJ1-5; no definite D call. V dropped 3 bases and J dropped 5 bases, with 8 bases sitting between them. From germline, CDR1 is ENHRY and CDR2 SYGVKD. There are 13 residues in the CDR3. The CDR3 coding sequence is TGTGCCATCAGTGATACAGTTTATCAGCCCCAGCATTTT. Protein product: CAISDTVYQPQHF.

Here the CDR3 reads CASSLLTRKDEQFF. CDR3 DNA: TGTGCCAGCAGCTTGCTGACTAGGAAGGATGAGCAGTTCTTC. This chain links TRBV7-2 with TRBJ2-1, with D tentatively TRBD2 (6 bases). V dropped 3 bases and J dropped 8 bases, with 14 bases sitting between them. Germline V CDR1 and CDR2: SGHTA, FQGNSA. This CDR3 has 14 amino acids.

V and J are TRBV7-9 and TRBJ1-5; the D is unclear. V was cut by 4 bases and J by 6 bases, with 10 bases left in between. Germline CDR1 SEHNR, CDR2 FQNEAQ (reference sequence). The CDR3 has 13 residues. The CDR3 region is CASSSEGGQPQHF. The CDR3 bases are TGTGCCAGCAGCTCGGAAGGCGGTCAGCCCCAGCATTTT.

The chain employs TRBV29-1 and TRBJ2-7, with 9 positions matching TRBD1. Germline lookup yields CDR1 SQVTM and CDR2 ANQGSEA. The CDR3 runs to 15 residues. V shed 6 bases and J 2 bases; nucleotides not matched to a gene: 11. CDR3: CSVTPSGTGPYEQYF. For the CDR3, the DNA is TGCAGCGTCACCCCTTCCGGGACAGGGCCCTACGAGCAGTACTTC.

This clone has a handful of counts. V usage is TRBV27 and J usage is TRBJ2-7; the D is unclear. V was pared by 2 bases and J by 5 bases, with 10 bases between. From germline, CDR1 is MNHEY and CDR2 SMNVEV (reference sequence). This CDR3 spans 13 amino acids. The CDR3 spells CASSLGLTNEQYF. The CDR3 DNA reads TGTGCCAGCAGTTTAGGTCTCACGAACGAGCAGTACTTC.